The 8 T cell receptor beta chains given below trace back to one sample, sequenced in a study of T cell responses to AZD1222 COVID-19 vaccine (dated by TCRdb to the early 2020s). In the paper's terms, the time point label means: baseline before first vaccination. Reading the label with the study, this specimen's treatment or condition is: meningococcal conjugate vaccine given as trial control. Library preparation employed the immunoSEQ multiplex PCR assay. Imported from immuneACCESS, the table was reduced by TCRdb to in-frame sequences with V and J called. These copies leave out some clones; in studies compared against another copy, an unresolved V gene accounts for under half, and the cause of the remainder is not known. A total of some 150,000 clones appear in this sample, 82% of them only once. The ten largest make up roughly 4% of the sample. The sequences come from peripheral blood, collected on day 0 of MenACWY control vaccination. Receptors were obtained from an adult in good health.

The rearrangement links TRBV7-9 to TRBJ2-5; possibly TRBD1 for D (6 bases). The V end was cut by 9 bases, the J end by 4 bases, with 15 bases between. Germline-derived CDR1 and CDR2 are SEHNR and FQNEAQ (reference sequence). CDR3 length: 13 residues. CDR3 bases: TGTGCCAGTGATTCAGGGGCAGGAGAGACCCAGTACTTC. Translating gives CASDSGAGETQYF.

The chain recombines TRBV19 with TRBJ1-5, with 7 bases fitting TRBD1. The CDR3 is 18 residues long. The V and J ends lost 5 bases and 2 bases, in that order; junction bases with no gene match: 15. CDR1 and CDR2 (germline): LNHDA, SQIVND (reference sequence). The CDR3 region has the DNA TGTGCCAGTAGTTACGGGACAGCTATCCAAGGTGGCAATCAGCCCCAGCATTTT. It encodes CASSYGTAIQGGNQPQHF.

The rearrangement links TRBV27 to TRBJ2-2; D is uncertain. Germline lookup yields CDR1 MNHEY and CDR2 SMNVEV (reference sequence). V was clipped by 3 bases and J by 1 base, with 3 bases between them. This CDR3 spans 13 amino acids. This chain's CDR3 is CASSLVNTGELFF. DNA of the CDR3: TGTGCCAGCAGTTTGGTGAACACCGGGGAGCTGTTTTTT.

This sequence joins TRBV4-2 and TRBJ1-3; 9 positions agree with TRBD1. The ends lost 5 bases at V and 2 bases at J; junction bases unmatched: 10. Germline CDR1 LGHNA, CDR2 YNFKEQ. The CDR3 covers 17 residues. Written as DNA, the CDR3 is TGTGCCAGCAGCGCAGAACAGGGGGCTGGGGCTGGAAACACCATATATTTT. This codes for CASSAEQGAGAGNTIYF.

J is TRBJ2-2 and V is TRBV5-1; D not certain. Trimming shortened V by 3 bases and J by 4 bases, and 7 bases separated the two germline ends. The V gene's germline CDR1 is SGHRS and CDR2 YFSETQ. This CDR3 contains 13 residues. This chain's CDR3 is CASSSRPTGELFF. CDR3 bases: TGCGCCAGCAGCTCCCGACCCACCGGGGAGCTGTTTTTT.

The gene calls are TRBV3-1 (or the pseudogene TRBV3-2) and TRBJ1-3; 8 bases fit TRBD1. The CDR3 consists of 17 residues. CDR1 is LGHDT and CDR2 is YNNKEL in the germline V gene (reference sequence). V dropped 3 bases and J dropped 0; count of bases not matched to a gene: 7. CDR3 bases: TGTGCCAGCAGCCATTCGACAGGGGCGAACTCTGGAAACACCATATATTTT. As protein: CASSHSTGANSGNTIYF.

The J gene is TRBJ1-2, the V gene TRBV27; no clear D. The CDR3 is 14 amino acids. V lost 5 bases and J 7 bases, leaving 17 bases between the germline ends. Per germline, CDR1 MNHEY and CDR2 SMNVEV (reference sequence). CDR3 nucleotides: TGTGCCAGCAGTCCGACGGAGGGAATCTCTGGCTACACCTTC. This translates into CASSPTEGISGYTF.

The CDR3 region has the DNA TGTGCCAGCAGCACCCGGGACAGGGAAGTTGCCGGGGAGCTGTTTTTT. It specifies CASSTRDREVAGELFF. This chain links TRBV9 with TRBJ2-2; 9 nucleotides align to TRBD1. This CDR3 contains 16 residues. Germline values: CDR1 SGDLS, CDR2 YYNGEE. Unmatched junction bases numbered 10, after V lost 4 bases and J lost 6 bases.